These 24 T cell receptor beta chains were sequenced from one sample in a study of T cells in Graves' hyperthyroidism and ophthalmopathy. From RNA transcripts, TCR beta CDR3 regions were amplified. First-round RT-PCR with HTBI primers amplified the TCR CDR3 region. TCRdb ran MiXCR on the multiplex PCR reads and lists one entry per CDR3 protein. The repertoire holds fewer than 450,000 distinct CDR3 sequences, with roughly 15% as singletons. The sequenced sample consisted of blood. These receptors were collected from a woman aged 25 to 39 with Graves' hyperthyroidism that later progressed to Graves' ophthalmopathy.

Only a few counts were recorded for this clonotype. V gene TRBV18 combines with J gene TRBJ1-5; a weak D match, TRBD1 (6 bases). This CDR3 has 15 residues. Germline-derived CDR1 and CDR2 are KGHSH and LQKENI. Trimming removed 3 bases from V and 7 bases from J, with 16 bases in between. The CDR3 protein is CASSPDPTGNQPQHF. CDR3 in DNA: TGTGCCAGCTCACCGGACCCGACAGGTAACCAGCCCCAGCATTTT.

Ten or more counts support this clonotype. The V call is TRBV20-1, the J call TRBJ2-1, with 7 positions matching TRBD2. J was trimmed by 6 bases and V by 7 bases; bases with no gene match: 9. This CDR3 comprises 13 residues. The V gene's germline CDR1 is DFQATT and CDR2 SNEGSKA (reference sequence). CDR3 nucleotides: TGCAGTGTCTGGGACGGGGGGAGCAATGAGCAGTTCTTC. Protein product: CSVWDGGSNEQFF.

This clonotype was counted at least ten times. The V gene is TRBV27, the J gene TRBJ2-7; possible D gene TRBD2, 6 bases. V gave up 4 bases and J gave up 4 bases, with 11 bases separating them. The CDR3 sequence is 13 residues long. The germline V gene encodes CDR1 MNHEY and CDR2 SMNVEV (reference sequence). In DNA, the CDR3 is TGTGCCAGCAGTTCGGACGGGGGATACGAGCAGTACTTC. Its protein product is CASSSDGGYEQYF.

On this clonotype: A much larger clone differs by one base, so this may be a read error. V gene TRBV5-1 combines with J gene TRBJ2-1, with 11 bases lining up with TRBD1. CDR3 length equals 15 residues. CDR1 is SGHRS and CDR2 is YFSETQ in the germline V gene. The V and J ends lost 4 bases and 6 bases, in that order; junction bases with no gene match: 6. CDR3 loop: CASSRGGTGGNEQFF. The DNA of the CDR3 is TGCGCCAGCAGCAGGGGCGGGACAGGGGGCAATGAGCAGTTCTTC. Looking up the rest from reference TRBV5-1 and TRBJ2-1 gives the full variable domain: KAGVTQTPRYLIKTRGQQVTLSCSPISGHRSVSWYQQTPGQGLQFLFEYFSETQRNKGNFPGRFSGRQFSNSRSEMNVSTLELGDSALYLCASSRGGTGGNEQFFGPGTRLTVL.

Only a few counts were recorded for this clonotype. The rearrangement links TRBV12-3 or TRBV12-4 to TRBJ1-5, with 10 nucleotides matching TRBD1. The CDR3 sequence is 13 residues long. Trimming removed 6 bases from V and 7 bases from J; junction bases left unmatched: 3. The DNA for the CDR3 is TGTGCCAGCAGAGGACAGGGGGACCAGCCCCAGCATTTT. Translation gives CASRGQGDQPQHF.

In its sample, this clonotype was seen a few times. As DNA, the CDR3 is TGTGCCAGCAGCGGACGGACTAGCGGGAGGTACAATGAGCAGTTCTTC. Translating gives CASSGRTSGRYNEQFF. The chain employs TRBV9 and TRBJ2-1; 14 nucleotides align to TRBD2. Trimming cost V 3 bases and J 4 bases; bases outside gene matches: 3. CDR1 is SGDLS and CDR2 is YYNGEE in the germline V gene. This CDR3 is 16 amino acids long.

This clonotype occurred many times. The CDR3 loop reads CAAVDREDTEAFF. The CDR3 DNA sequence: TGTGCCGCCGTAGACAGGGAGGACACTGAAGCTTTCTTT. The rearrangement links TRBV10-3 to TRBJ1-1; 7 nucleotides agree with TRBD1. V dropped 11 bases and J dropped 3; count of bases not matched to a gene: 9. Per germline, CDR1 ENHRY and CDR2 SYGVKD. The CDR3 length is 13 residues.

The V gene is TRBV2, the J gene TRBJ2-1; 12 nucleotides match TRBD2. After removal of 7 bases from V and 4 bases from J, the junction contained 8 bases not matched to a gene. CDR3 length equals 16 residues. Germline CDR1 and CDR2: SNHLY and FYNNEI. The CDR3 reads CASTPPGLAGYNEQFF. The CDR3 region has the DNA TGTGCCAGCACTCCTCCGGGACTAGCGGGTTACAATGAGCAGTTCTTC.

The V and J genes are TRBV6-5 and TRBJ1-3; D not certain. Trimming took 5 bases from V and 2 from J, leaving 16 bases between them. Germline V gene sequence: CDR1 MNHEY, CDR2 SVGAGI. This CDR3 is 16 amino acids long. The CDR3 loop is CASSVLIGSPGNTIYF. CDR3 bases: TGTGCCAGCAGTGTACTTATTGGATCACCTGGAAACACCATATATTTT.

Many counts were recorded for this clonotype. The chain has TRBV4-1 and TRBJ2-5; the D is unclear. V was clipped by 1 base and J by 5 bases, with 8 bases between them. The CDR3 has 13 residues. CDR1 and CDR2 (germline): MGHRA, YSYEKL. In DNA form, the CDR3 reads TGCGCCAGCAGCCAAGTCCGAGGCGAGACCCAGTACTTC. Residues: CASSQVRGETQYF.

There are many counts of this clonotype. This chain uses TRBV20-1 with TRBJ2-5, with 7 bases aligning to TRBD2. The junction had 23 bases not matched to a gene; V was cut back by 2 bases and J by 5 bases. CDR3 length: 19 amino acids. The germline V gene has CDR1 DFQATT and CDR2 SNEGSKA (reference sequence). The CDR3 loop reads CSARKNRWASGLAGETQYF. The CDR3 nucleotides are TGCAGTGCTAGAAAGAATCGCTGGGCTAGCGGTTTGGCGGGGGAGACCCAGTACTTC.

Ten or more counts support this clonotype. This sequence joins TRBV29-1 and TRBJ1-1; D not certain. CDR3 size: 12 residues. Germline V CDR1 and CDR2: SQVTM, ANQGSEA. V lost 1 base and J 8 bases, leaving 11 bases between the germline ends. CDR3 in amino acids: CSVEVSGREAFF. The CDR3 region has the DNA TGCAGCGTTGAAGTTTCGGGCCGGGAAGCTTTCTTT.

The sample holds many counts of this clonotype. The chain carries TRBV2 and TRBJ2-1; TRBD2 matches at 11 bases. The V segment lost 7 bases and the J segment 6 bases; nucleotides outside the gene matches: 2. Germline CDR1 reads SNHLY; CDR2 reads FYNNEI. This CDR3 contains 13 residues. The CDR3: CASTLAGVNEQFF. The CDR3 nucleotides read TGTGCCAGCACACTAGCGGGAGTCAATGAGCAGTTCTTC.

The sample holds a few counts of this clonotype. The chain combines TRBV3-1 with TRBJ2-3; 11 bases fit TRBD2. This CDR3 has 16 amino acids. V gave up 1 base and J gave up 4 bases; unmatched junction bases: 4. Germline CDR1 LGHDT, CDR2 YNNKEL (reference sequence). This CDR3 reads CASSQVAGGLADTQYF. CDR3 in DNA: TGTGCCAGCAGCCAAGTAGCGGGAGGGCTGGCAGATACGCAGTATTTT.

There are many counts of this clonotype. The chain couples TRBV28 to TRBJ1-2; a weak D match, TRBD1 (5 bases). This CDR3 has 13 residues. Trimming left V 3 bases short and J 4 bases short, with 9 bases between. Germline CDR1 MDHEN, CDR2 SYDVKM. CDR3 DNA sequence: TGTGCCAGCAGTTTTGGGCAGGGCTATGGCTACACCTTC. It specifies CASSFGQGYGYTF.

In its sample, this clonotype was seen many times. The chain uses TRBV6-1 and TRBJ2-2, with D unclear. The germline gives CDR1 MNHNS, CDR2 SASEGT. The CDR3 totals 13 residues. V was clipped by 8 bases and J by 5 bases, with 12 bases between them. The CDR3 loop reads CASDALGTGELFF. The CDR3 nucleotides read TGTGCCAGCGACGCCTTGGGTACCGGGGAGCTGTTTTTT.

This clonotype showed up just a few times. V and J are TRBV4-1 and TRBJ2-2; D not certain. Germline values: CDR1 MGHRA, CDR2 YSYEKL. CDR3 length equals 13 residues. The V end was cut by 1 base, the J end by 6 bases, with 6 bases between. The CDR3 is CASSQANAGELFF. The CDR3, as DNA: TGCGCCAGCAGCCAAGCTAATGCCGGGGAGCTGTTTTTT.

Ten or more counts support this clonotype. V usage is TRBV10-3 and J usage is TRBJ2-7; TRBD2 aligns across 10 bases. The V gene end was trimmed by 10 bases and the J gene end by 6 bases; junction bases not matched to a gene: 12. This CDR3 is built from 14 residues. Germline CDR1 and CDR2: ENHRY and SYGVKD. Here the CDR3 DNA reads TGTGCCACCGCGAGCGGGGGGGCGTCTTCCGAGCAGTACTTC. Its translation is CATASGGASSEQYF.

In its sample, this clonotype was seen many times. The chain uses TRBV18 and TRBJ1-1, with unresolved D. The CDR3 is made up of 12 amino acids. V lost 6 bases to trimming and J lost 5 bases, with 10 bases between them. Germline CDR1 is KGHSH and CDR2 is LQKENI. The CDR3 loop is CASSSVETEAFF. The CDR3 DNA follows: TGTGCCAGCTCCTCGGTAGAAACTGAAGCTTTCTTT.

This chain links TRBV5-1 with TRBJ2-7; D call uncertain. The CDR3 contains 14 residues. Trimming stripped 1 base from V and 6 bases from J, with 14 bases between. Looked up from germline, CDR1 is SGHRS and CDR2 is YFSETQ. The CDR3 loop is CASSLSGLPAEQYF. CDR3 nucleotides: TGCGCCAGCAGCTTGTCAGGATTACCTGCCGAGCAGTACTTC.

This clonotype has a handful of counts. The chain links TRBV28 to TRBJ1-3; 11 bases align to TRBD1. Germline trimming cut 6 bases from V and 2 bases from J; bases unmatched to any gene: 3. The germline gives CDR1 MDHEN, CDR2 SYDVKM. This CDR3 spans 15 amino acids. The CDR3 DNA is TGTGCCAGCAGCGCGGGACAGGGGGCTGGAAACACCATATATTTT. It codes for CASSAGQGAGNTIYF. Full variable domain (rest looked up from reference TRBV28 and TRBJ1-3): DVKVTQSSRYLVKRTGEKVFLECVQDMDHENMFWYRQDPGLGLRLIYFSYDVKMKEKGDIPEGYSVSREKKERFSLILESASTNQTSMYLCASSAGQGAGNTIYFGEGSWLTVV.

The V and J genes are TRBV19 and TRBJ2-7, with D perhaps TRBD2 (5 bases). The CDR3 runs to 13 residues. Germline V gene sequence: CDR1 LNHDA, CDR2 SQIVND (reference sequence). V shed 7 bases and J shed 1 base, with 11 bases lying between them. CDR3 region: CASTSAGSYEQYF. As DNA, the CDR3 is TGTGCCAGTACCAGCGCGGGTTCCTACGAGCAGTACTTC.

Comments on this clonotype: This may come from a read error, since a much larger clone is one base off. The chain is built from TRBV9 and TRBJ2-5; D remains unclear. CDR1 is SGDLS and CDR2 is YYNGEE in the germline V gene. The CDR3 has 13 amino acids. The CDR3 region is CASSVDFQETQHF. DNA for the CDR3: TGTGCCAGCAGCGTAGACTTTCAAGAGACCCAGCACTTC.

This clonotype was counted at least ten times. CDR3 sequence: CSARDGQPEQYF. The CDR3 coding sequence is TGCAGTGCTAGAGACGGGCAGCCCGAGCAGTACTTC. This rearrangement joins TRBV20-1 to TRBJ2-7; the D is unclear. CDR3 length: 12 amino acids. CDR1 is DFQATT, CDR2 SNEGSKA, per germline (reference sequence). V was shortened by 0 bases and J by 6 bases, with 9 bases between the two germline ends.